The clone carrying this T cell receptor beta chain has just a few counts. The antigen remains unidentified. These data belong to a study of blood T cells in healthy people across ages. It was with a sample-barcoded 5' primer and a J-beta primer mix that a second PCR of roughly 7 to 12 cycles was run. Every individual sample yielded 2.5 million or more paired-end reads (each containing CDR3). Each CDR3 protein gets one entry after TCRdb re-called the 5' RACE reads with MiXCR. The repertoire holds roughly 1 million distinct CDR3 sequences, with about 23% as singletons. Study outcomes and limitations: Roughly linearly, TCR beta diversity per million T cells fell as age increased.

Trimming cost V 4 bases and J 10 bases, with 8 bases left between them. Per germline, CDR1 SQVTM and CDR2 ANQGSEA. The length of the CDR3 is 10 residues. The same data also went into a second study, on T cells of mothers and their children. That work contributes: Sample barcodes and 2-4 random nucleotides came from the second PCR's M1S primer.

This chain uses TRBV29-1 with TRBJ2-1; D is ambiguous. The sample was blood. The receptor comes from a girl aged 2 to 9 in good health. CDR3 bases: TGCAGCGTTGTAGGGATGGAGCAGTTCTTC. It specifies CSVVGMEQFF.